The 18 T cell receptor beta chains below come from one sample, sequenced in a study of CD8 T cells in ankylosing spondylitis. TCRdb recomputed calls from the 5' RACE reads with MiXCR, one row per CDR3 protein. The table lists 150,000 to 250,000 distinct CDR3 sequences, roughly 12% of them singletons. The sequenced material came from blood, either unsorted or a sorted T cell fraction (not recorded which). The receptors were sampled from a male donor with ankylosing spondylitis or in good health (not recorded which).

Many counts were recorded for this clonotype. The rearrangement uses TRBV5-6 and TRBJ2-5, with D possibly TRBD1 on 7 matching bases. CDR1 is SGHDT and CDR2 is YYEEEE in the germline V gene. The V and J ends lost 4 bases and 1 base respectively, with 11 bases between them. The CDR3 covers 14 residues. The CDR3, as DNA: TGTGCCAGCAGCCGGGGGACAGCCCAAGAGACCCAGTACTTC. It yields the protein CASSRGTAQETQYF.

The J gene is TRBJ2-3, the V gene TRBV7-9; no definite D call. V lost 4 bases and J lost 6, with 23 bases in between. Germline CDR1 is SEHNR and CDR2 is FQNEAQ (reference sequence). This CDR3 contains 17 residues. This chain's CDR3 is CASSSSLDPGNRDTQYF. CDR3 nucleotide sequence: TGTGCCAGCAGCTCGTCGTTGGACCCGGGTAATCGTGATACGCAGTATTTT.

The V call is TRBV7-9, the J call TRBJ2-5, with D possibly being TRBD2 (5 bases). The CDR3 runs 14 residues. The V end lost 6 bases, the J end lost 2 bases, and 13 bases lay between the germline ends. Germline values: CDR1 SEHNR, CDR2 FQNEAQ (reference sequence). CDR3 nucleotides: TGTGCCAGCAGGATCACCGGGGTTCAAGAGACCCAGTACTTC. Encoded protein: CASRITGVQETQYF.

V is TRBV27 and J is TRBJ2-7; possibly TRBD1 for D (5 bases). Trimming cost V 3 bases and J 6 bases, with 12 bases left between them. The CDR3 consists of 13 residues. The germline CDR1 and CDR2 sequences are MNHEY and SMNVEV (reference sequence). CDR3 sequence (DNA): TGTGCCAGCAGTTTCTTCAGGGATCGCGAGCAGTACTTC. Translation gives CASSFFRDREQYF.

This clonotype showed up just a few times. The chain is built from TRBV7-9 and TRBJ1-2, with 7 positions matching TRBD1. The CDR3 contains 14 residues. V was clipped by 6 bases and J by 2 bases; unmatched bases: 6. From germline, CDR1 is SEHNR and CDR2 FQNEAQ (reference sequence). The CDR3 region has the DNA TGTGCCAGCAGTCAACAGGGGCAGAACTATGGCTACACCTTC. It is translated as CASSQQGQNYGYTF.

This clonotype occurred a few times. The chain recombines TRBV24-1 with TRBJ2-5; TRBD1 or TRBD2 may be the D gene (5 bases each). V lost 4 bases to trimming and J lost 2 bases, with 19 bases between them. In germline, CDR1 is KGHDR, CDR2 SFDVKD. This CDR3 is 17 amino acids long. The CDR3 is CATSDPGDLTVQETQYF. CDR3 sequence (DNA): TGTGCCACCAGTGACCCCGGGGATCTGACAGTACAAGAGACCCAGTACTTC.

This chain joins TRBV5-1 and TRBJ2-7; maybe TRBD2 (5 bases). CDR1 is SGHRS and CDR2 is YFSETQ in the germline V gene. The CDR3 loop spans 14 amino acids. The V gene lost 4 bases and the J gene lost 3 bases, with 14 bases spanning the gap. CDR3: CASSPRDYFYEQYF. In nucleotides, the CDR3 is TGCGCCAGCAGCCCCCGAGACTACTTCTACGAGCAGTACTTC.

This clonotype was detected only a few times. The gene calls are TRBV6-4 and TRBJ1-5; 10 bases fit TRBD1. Germline CDR1 reads MRHNA; CDR2 reads SNTAGT. J gave up 5 bases and V 5 bases, and 9 bases lay outside the gene matches. This CDR3 has 16 amino acids. The DNA for the CDR3 is TGTGCCAGCAGTCCTTACGGGGGACAGGGGCATCAGCCCCAGCATTTT. Protein sequence: CASSPYGGQGHQPQHF.

The chain recombines TRBV12-3 or TRBV12-4 with TRBJ2-7, with D uncertain. The CDR3 loop spans 13 amino acids. Trimming pared 6 bases from V and 2 bases from J, leaving 11 bases between. CDR3 nucleotides: TGTGCCAGCAGCTCAGGAATCGCCTACGAGCAGTACTTC. It yields the protein CASSSGIAYEQYF.

This clonotype was recorded a few times. The rearrangement joins TRBV6-1 to TRBJ2-1; a possible D gene is TRBD1 (6 bases). Trimming removed 5 bases at V and 4 bases at J, with 15 bases between. This CDR3 has 15 residues. Germline CDR1 MNHNS, CDR2 SASEGT. CDR3 sequence (DNA): TGTGCCAGCAGTCCCGGCCAGGGGCTTTACAATGAGCAGTTCTTC. This codes for CASSPGQGLYNEQFF.

The chain carries TRBV10-3 and TRBJ2-1; D is uncertain. Germline CDR1 and CDR2: ENHRY and SYGVKD. Deletions cut 3 bases from V and 5 bases from J, with 17 bases between. This CDR3 is built from 16 residues. The CDR3 bases are TGTGCCATCAGTGATCATCGTGGAAGGCGCGACAATGAGCAGTTCTTC. Its protein product is CAISDHRGRRDNEQFF.

The chain is built from TRBV10-2 and TRBJ1-2, with unresolved D. This CDR3 spans 15 amino acids. Trimming stripped 4 bases from V and 6 bases from J, with 18 bases between. The germline gives CDR1 WSHSY, CDR2 SAAADI. The CDR3 sequence: CASSGIRQPPNGYTF. DNA for the CDR3: TGCGCCAGCAGTGGAATACGCCAACCCCCAAATGGCTACACCTTC.

This clonotype has more than one count but fewer than ten. The chain joins TRBV7-9 to TRBJ2-7; D possibly corresponds to TRBD1 (6 bases). Germline V lookup: CDR1 SEHNR, CDR2 FQNEAQ (reference sequence). V shed 1 base and J shed 2 bases, with 12 bases lying between them. The length of the CDR3 is 15 residues. CDR3 protein: CASSLDRDKPYEQYF. CDR3 DNA sequence: TGTGCCAGCAGCTTAGACCGGGACAAACCCTACGAGCAGTACTTC.

By share, this clonotype ranks as medium-sized (0.01 to 0.1%). The chain uses TRBV15 and TRBJ1-1, with 7 bases aligning to TRBD1. Trimming cost V 0 bases and J 7 bases; bases outside gene matches: 8. CDR1 and CDR2 from the germline V gene are LNHNV and YYDKDF (reference sequence). CDR3 length: 15 amino acids. As DNA, the CDR3 is TGTGCCACCAGCAGAGAATTGGAGGGGGCGAGTGAAGCTTTCTTT. It translates to CATSRELEGASEAFF.

This chain uses TRBV11-2 with TRBJ2-7, with D possibly being TRBD1 (8 bases). With 9 bases removed from V and 6 bases from J, the gap between germline ends came to 12 bases. Germline lookup yields CDR1 SGHAT and CDR2 FQNNGV. The CDR3 sequence is 11 residues long. The CDR3 nucleotides are TGTGCCAGTACAGGGGGGGGCGAGCAGTACTTC. Translated: CASTGGGEQYF.

The chain carries TRBV20-1 and TRBJ2-2; 7 nucleotides align to TRBD1. The CDR3 has 17 residues. V shed 0 bases, J shed 3 bases, and the junction held 10 bases outside the gene matches. CDR1 is DFQATT and CDR2 is SNEGSKA in the germline V gene (reference sequence). CDR3 in DNA: TGCAGTGCTAGAGATCGTAGCCAGGGGGTGGACACCGGGGAGCTGTTTTTT. Translation gives CSARDRSQGVDTGELFF.

The sample holds a few counts of this clonotype. The rearrangement links TRBV7-9 to TRBJ2-7; TRBD1 aligns across 8 bases. Germline CDR1 is SEHNR and CDR2 is FQNEAQ (reference sequence). This CDR3 comprises 15 residues. V trimming: 5 bases; J trimming: 5 bases; junction bases outside the gene matches: 11. CDR3 DNA sequence: TGTGCCAGCAGCCCCCTGACAGGGGCCTTGAACGAGCAGTACTTC. Translated: CASSPLTGALNEQYF.

V is TRBV7-6 and J is TRBJ1-1; maybe TRBD1 (6 bases). This CDR3 region has 15 residues. V was shortened by 5 bases and J by 7 bases, with 20 bases between the two germline ends. Germline-derived CDR1 and CDR2 are SGHVS and FNYEAQ. The CDR3 spells CASSPPRDKGGEAFF. In DNA, the CDR3 is TGTGCCAGCAGCCCCCCCCGGGACAAGGGGGGTGAAGCTTTCTTT.